The rows below give T cell receptor beta chains drawn from one sample of a study of cytomegalovirus exposure and HLA in healthy donors. Profiling relied on immunoSEQ multiplex PCR, and the TCRdb table lists in-frame clones only, not all of them. Counted here are some 100,000 clones, roughly 80% occurring once; the ten biggest clones make up 11% to 15%. Sample: PBMCs. Receptors were obtained from a male donor in good health and CMV-seropositive. The CDR3 runs from the conserved cysteine through the conserved F or W. Each record gives: V gene, clone size, J gene, D gene, CDR3 DNA, CDR3 protein. The D gene is left open where the match is weak. Size is omitted from some rows. Given values are once, few, many or a class for expanded clones.

TRBV2,once,TRBJ1-5,TRBD1,TGTGCCAGCACAGGGGGTACTCAGCCCCAGCATTTT,CASTGGTQPQHF
TRBV6-1,NA,TRBJ2-1,NA,TGTGCCAGCAGTGAAGCGCGACAGACATACAATGAGCAGTTCTTC,CASSEARQTYNEQFF
TRBV7-2,NA,TRBJ2-5,NA,TGTGCCAGCAGCTTAGGTGGGGGCCGAGAGACCCAGTACTTC,CASSLGGGRETQYF
TRBV5-6,once,TRBJ2-5,TRBD2,TGTGCCAGCAGCTCCACAGGGACTAGCGTCGGCGAGACCCAGTACTTC,CASSSTGTSVGETQYF
TRBV30,NA,TRBJ2-7,NA,TGTGCCTGGACTGTGGCGGGGGCCCTGTCCTACGAGCAGTACTTC,CAWTVAGALSYEQYF
TRBV30,NA,TRBJ1-4,NA,TGTGCCTGGAGTGTACTTAGGAGGGTCAATGAAAAACTGTTTTTT,CAWSVLRRVNEKLFF
TRBV6-6,once,TRBJ1-6,NA,TGTGCCAGCAGTTACTCTCCGGGGTCCAATTCACCCCTCCACTTT,CASSYSPGSNSPLHF
TRBV11-2,NA,TRBJ2-7,NA,TGTGCCAGCAGCTTAAGGCAGTCAGGCCCTTACGAGCAGTACTTC,CASSLRQSGPYEQYF
TRBV10-3,NA,TRBJ2-5,TRBD1,TGTGCCATCAGTGAGGGGACAGGGGGAGCAGAGACCCAGTACTTC,CAISEGTGGAETQYF
TRBV4-2,NA,TRBJ2-2,TRBD2,TGTGCCAGCAGCCAAGTGAGCGGGGGGGCGGTTGATGACACCGGGGAGCTGTTTTTT,CASSQVSGGAVDDTGELFF
TRBV5-4,NA,TRBJ1-6,NA,TGTGCCAGCAGCTCCGGGGGGGGGCAAATTTATTCACCCCTCCACTTT,CASSSGGGQIYSPLHF
TRBV4-1,NA,TRBJ2-5,TRBD2,TGCGCCAGCAGTCAACTAGCGGCCCATGTACAGACCCAGTACTTC,CASSQLAAHVQTQYF
TRBV4-2,NA,TRBJ2-5,TRBD2,TGTGCCAGCAGCCAAGAGGGAAGCGGGGGGGCGGGGACCCAGTACTTC,CASSQEGSGGAGTQYF
TRBV9,NA,TRBJ2-7,NA,TGTGCCAGCAGCTCAACCTACGAGCAGTACTTC,CASSSTYEQYF